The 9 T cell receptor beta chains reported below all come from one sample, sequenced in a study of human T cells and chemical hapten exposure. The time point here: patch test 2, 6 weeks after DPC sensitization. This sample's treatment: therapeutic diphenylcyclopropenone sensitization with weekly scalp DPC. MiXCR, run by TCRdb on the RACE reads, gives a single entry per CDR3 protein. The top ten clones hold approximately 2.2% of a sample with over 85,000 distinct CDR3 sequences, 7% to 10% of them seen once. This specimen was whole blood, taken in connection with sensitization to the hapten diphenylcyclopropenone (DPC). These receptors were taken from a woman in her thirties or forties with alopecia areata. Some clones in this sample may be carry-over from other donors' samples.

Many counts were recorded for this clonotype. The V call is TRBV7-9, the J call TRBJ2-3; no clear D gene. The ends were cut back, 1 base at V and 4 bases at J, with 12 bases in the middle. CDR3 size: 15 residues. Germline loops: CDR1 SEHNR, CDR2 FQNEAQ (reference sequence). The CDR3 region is CASSLGPGGADTQYF. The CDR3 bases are TGTGCCAGCAGCTTAGGGCCGGGCGGCGCAGATACGCAGTATTTT.

CDR3 bases: TGCAGCGCGGCAGGGGGGGGCGAAAAACTGTTTTTT. This gives the protein CSAAGGGEKLFF. The chain is built from TRBV20-1 and TRBJ1-4; TRBD1 matches 7 bases. Germline-derived CDR1 and CDR2 are DFQATT and SNEGSKA (reference sequence). This CDR3 comprises 12 residues.

The CDR3 reads CASSIPGAASSYNEQFF. The CDR3 nucleotides read TGTGCCAGTAGTATACCCGGCGCGGCTAGCTCCTACAATGAGCAGTTCTTC. This rearrangement joins TRBV19 to TRBJ2-1, with D uncertain. The germline CDR1 and CDR2 sequences are LNHDA and SQIVND (reference sequence). V was pared by 2 bases and J by 0 bases, with 14 bases between. The CDR3 spans 17 residues.

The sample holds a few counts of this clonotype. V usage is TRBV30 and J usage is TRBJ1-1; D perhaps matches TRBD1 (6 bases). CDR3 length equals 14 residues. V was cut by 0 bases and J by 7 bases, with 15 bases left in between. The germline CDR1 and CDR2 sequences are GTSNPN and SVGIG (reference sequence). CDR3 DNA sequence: TGTGCCTGGAGTGTACGGGGGGCGCTCAGTGAAGCTTTCTTT. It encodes CAWSVRGALSEAFF.

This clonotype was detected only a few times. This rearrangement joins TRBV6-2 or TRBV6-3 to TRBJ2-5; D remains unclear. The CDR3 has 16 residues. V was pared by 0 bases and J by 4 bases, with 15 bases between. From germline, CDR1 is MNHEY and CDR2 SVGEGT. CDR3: CASSYSVNTRPETQYF. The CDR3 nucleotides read TGTGCCAGCAGTTACTCGGTCAACACCCGCCCAGAGACCCAGTACTTC.

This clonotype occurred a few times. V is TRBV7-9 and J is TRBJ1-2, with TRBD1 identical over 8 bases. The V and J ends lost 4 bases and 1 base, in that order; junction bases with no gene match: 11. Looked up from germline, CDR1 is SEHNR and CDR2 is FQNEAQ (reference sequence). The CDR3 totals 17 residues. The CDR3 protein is CASSSLGRGLYNYGYTF. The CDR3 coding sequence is TGTGCCAGCAGCTCCTTAGGCAGGGGGCTTTATAACTATGGCTACACCTTC.

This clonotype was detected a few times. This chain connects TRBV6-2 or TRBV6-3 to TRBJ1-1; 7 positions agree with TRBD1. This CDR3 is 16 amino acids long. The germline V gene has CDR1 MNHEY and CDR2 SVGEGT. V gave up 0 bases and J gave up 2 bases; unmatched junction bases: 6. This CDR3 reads CASSYSGTARNTEAFF. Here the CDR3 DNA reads TGTGCCAGCAGTTACTCCGGGACAGCCAGAAACACTGAAGCTTTCTTT.

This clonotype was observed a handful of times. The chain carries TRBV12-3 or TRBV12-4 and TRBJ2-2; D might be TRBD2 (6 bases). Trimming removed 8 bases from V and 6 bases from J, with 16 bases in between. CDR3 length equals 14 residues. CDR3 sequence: CASGLNWAPGELFF. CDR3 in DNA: TGTGCCAGCGGACTAAACTGGGCCCCCGGGGAGCTGTTTTTT.

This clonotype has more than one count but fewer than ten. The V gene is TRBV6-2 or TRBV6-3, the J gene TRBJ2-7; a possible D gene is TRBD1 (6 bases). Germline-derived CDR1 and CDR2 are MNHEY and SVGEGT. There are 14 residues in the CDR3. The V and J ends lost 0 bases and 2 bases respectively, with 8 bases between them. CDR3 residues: CASSYSSGAYEQYF. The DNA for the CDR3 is TGTGCCAGCAGTTACTCGTCAGGGGCCTACGAGCAGTACTTC.